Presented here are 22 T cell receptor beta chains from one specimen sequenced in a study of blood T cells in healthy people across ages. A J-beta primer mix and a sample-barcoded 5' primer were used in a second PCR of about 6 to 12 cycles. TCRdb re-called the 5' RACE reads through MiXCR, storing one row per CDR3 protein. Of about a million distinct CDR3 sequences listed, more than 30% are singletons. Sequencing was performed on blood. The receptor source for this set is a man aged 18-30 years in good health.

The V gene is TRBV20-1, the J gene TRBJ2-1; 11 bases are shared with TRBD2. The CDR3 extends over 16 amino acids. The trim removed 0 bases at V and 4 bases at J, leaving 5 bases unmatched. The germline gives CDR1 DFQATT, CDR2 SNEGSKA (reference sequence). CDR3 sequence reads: CSARDLASGGYNEQFF. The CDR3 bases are TGCAGTGCTAGAGATTTGGCTAGCGGGGGGTACAATGAGCAGTTCTTC.

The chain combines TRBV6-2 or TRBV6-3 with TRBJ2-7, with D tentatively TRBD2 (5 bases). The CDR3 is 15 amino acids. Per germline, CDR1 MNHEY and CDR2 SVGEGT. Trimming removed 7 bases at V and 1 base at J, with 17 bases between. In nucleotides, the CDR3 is TGTGCCAGCATACCAGCGTCGGGGAGATCCTACGAGCAGTACTTC. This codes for CASIPASGRSYEQYF.

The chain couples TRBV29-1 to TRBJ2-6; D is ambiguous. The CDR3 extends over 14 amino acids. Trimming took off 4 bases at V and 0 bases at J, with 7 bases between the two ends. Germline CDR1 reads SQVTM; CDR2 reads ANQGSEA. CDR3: CSVVVSSGANVLTF. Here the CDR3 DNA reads TGCAGCGTTGTGGTTTCCTCTGGGGCCAACGTCCTGACTTTC.

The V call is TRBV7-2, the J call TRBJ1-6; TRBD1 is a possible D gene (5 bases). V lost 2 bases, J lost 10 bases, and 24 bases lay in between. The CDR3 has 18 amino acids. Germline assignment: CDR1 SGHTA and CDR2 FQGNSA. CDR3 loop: CASSLPSSIEGIRSPLHF. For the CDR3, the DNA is TGTGCCAGCAGCTTACCGTCTAGTATTGAGGGGATCAGGTCACCCCTCCACTTT.

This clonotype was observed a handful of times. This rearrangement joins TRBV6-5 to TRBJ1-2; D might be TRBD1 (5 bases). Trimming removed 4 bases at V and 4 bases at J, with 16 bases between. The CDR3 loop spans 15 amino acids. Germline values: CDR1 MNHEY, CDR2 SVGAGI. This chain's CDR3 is CASSSSVGAFYGYTF. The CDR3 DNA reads TGTGCCAGCAGTTCCAGCGTTGGGGCTTTCTATGGCTACACCTTC.

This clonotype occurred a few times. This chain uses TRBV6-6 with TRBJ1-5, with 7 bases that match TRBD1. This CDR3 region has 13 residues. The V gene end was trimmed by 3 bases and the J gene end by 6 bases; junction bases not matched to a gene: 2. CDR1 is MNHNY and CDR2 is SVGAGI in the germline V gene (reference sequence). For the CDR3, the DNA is TGTGCCAGCAGTTATAGGGACAGTCAGCCCCAGCATTTT. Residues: CASSYRDSQPQHF.

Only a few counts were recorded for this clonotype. As DNA, the CDR3 is TGTGCCAGCTCACCACCGTCTAGCAGGGGAGGAACCGGGGAGCTGTTTTTT. This translates into CASSPPSSRGGTGELFF. The chain recombines TRBV18 with TRBJ2-2; D is perhaps TRBD1 or TRBD2 (6 bases each). Germline-derived CDR1 and CDR2 are KGHSH and LQKENI. The CDR3 contains 17 residues. V was trimmed by 0 bases and J by 5 bases, leaving 16 bases between them.

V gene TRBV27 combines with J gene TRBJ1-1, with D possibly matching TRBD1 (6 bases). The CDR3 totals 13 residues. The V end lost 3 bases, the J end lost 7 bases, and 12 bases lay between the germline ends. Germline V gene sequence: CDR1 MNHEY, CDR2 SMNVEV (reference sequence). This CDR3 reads CASSLTGAGEAFF. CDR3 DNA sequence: TGTGCCAGCAGTTTGACGGGGGCCGGTGAAGCTTTCTTT.

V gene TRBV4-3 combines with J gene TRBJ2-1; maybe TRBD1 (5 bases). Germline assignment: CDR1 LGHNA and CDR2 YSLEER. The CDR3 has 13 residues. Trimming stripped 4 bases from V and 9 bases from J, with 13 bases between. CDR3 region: CASSLHMGREQFF. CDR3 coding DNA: TGCGCCAGCAGCCTGCACATGGGGCGTGAGCAGTTCTTC.

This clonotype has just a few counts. The CDR3 region has the DNA TGCAGTGCTAGCCAGGGTCGGTTAACTGAAGCTTTCTTT. Residues: CSASQGRLTEAFF. V and J are TRBV20-1 and TRBJ1-1; TRBD1 is a possible D gene (5 bases). V lost 3 bases to trimming and J lost 5 bases, with 13 bases between them. This CDR3 has 13 amino acids. Per the germline V gene, CDR1 is DFQATT and CDR2 is SNEGSKA (reference sequence).

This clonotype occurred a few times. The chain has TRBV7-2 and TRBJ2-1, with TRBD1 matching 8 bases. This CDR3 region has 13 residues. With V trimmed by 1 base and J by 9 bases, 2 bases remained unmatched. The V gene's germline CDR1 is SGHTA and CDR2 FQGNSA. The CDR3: CASSLGTGIEQFF. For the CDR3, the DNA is TGTGCCAGCAGCTTAGGGACAGGGATTGAGCAGTTCTTC. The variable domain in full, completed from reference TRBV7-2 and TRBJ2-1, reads GAGVSQSPSNKVTEKGKDVELRCDPISGHTALYWYRQSLGQGLEFLIYFQGNSAPDKSGLPSDRFSAERTGGSVSTLTIQRTQQEDSAVYLCASSLGTGIEQFFGPGTRLTVL.

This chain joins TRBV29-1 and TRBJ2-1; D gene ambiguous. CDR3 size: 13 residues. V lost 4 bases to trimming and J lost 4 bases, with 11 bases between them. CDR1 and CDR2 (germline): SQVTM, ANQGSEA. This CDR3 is CSVGEFTYNEQFF. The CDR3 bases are TGCAGCGTTGGAGAATTTACATACAATGAGCAGTTCTTC.

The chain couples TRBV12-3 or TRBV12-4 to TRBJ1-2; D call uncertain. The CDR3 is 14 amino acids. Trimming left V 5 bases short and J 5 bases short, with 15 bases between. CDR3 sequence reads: CASSPQTFGYGYTF. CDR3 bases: TGTGCCAGCAGTCCCCAAACGTTCGGGTATGGCTACACCTTC.

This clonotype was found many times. CDR3 loop: CASSEPLESYEQYF. For the CDR3, the DNA is TGTGCCAGCAGTGAACCCTTAGAGTCCTACGAGCAGTACTTC. The chain has TRBV25-1 and TRBJ2-7, with D uncertain. Germline assignment: CDR1 MGHDK and CDR2 SYGVNS. The ends were cut back, 2 bases at V and 1 base at J, with 9 bases in the middle. This CDR3 spans 14 amino acids.

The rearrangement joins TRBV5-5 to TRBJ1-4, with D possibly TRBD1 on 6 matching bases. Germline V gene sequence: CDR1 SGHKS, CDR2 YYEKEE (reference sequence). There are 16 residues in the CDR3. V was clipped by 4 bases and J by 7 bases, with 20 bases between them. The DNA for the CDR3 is TGTGCCAGCAGCCCCCACGGACGGGGGCAGAGTGAAAAACTGTTTTTT. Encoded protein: CASSPHGRGQSEKLFF.

As DNA, the CDR3 is TGTGCCAGCAGCTTAGAAGGGACTAGAAATACGCAGTATTTT. Protein sequence: CASSLEGTRNTQYF. This chain uses TRBV7-7 with TRBJ2-3; the match to TRBD2 covers 8 bases. CDR3 size: 14 residues. With V trimmed by 1 base and J by 7 bases, 4 bases remained unmatched. The germline V gene has CDR1 SSHAT and CDR2 FNYEAQ (reference sequence).

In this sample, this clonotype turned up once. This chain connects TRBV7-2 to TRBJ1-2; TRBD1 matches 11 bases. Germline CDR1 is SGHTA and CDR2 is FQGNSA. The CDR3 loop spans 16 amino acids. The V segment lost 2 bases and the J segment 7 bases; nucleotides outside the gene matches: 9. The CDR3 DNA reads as TGTGCCAGCAGCTTATCTTCTACCGGGACAGGGGGTGGCTACACCTTC. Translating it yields CASSLSSTGTGGGYTF.

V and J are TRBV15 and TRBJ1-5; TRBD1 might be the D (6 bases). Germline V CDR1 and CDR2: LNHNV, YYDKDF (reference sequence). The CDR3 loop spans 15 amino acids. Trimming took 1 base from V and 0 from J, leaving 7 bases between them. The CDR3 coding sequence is TGTGCCACCAGCAGAGCAGGGGCTAGCAATCAGCCCCAGCATTTT. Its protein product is CATSRAGASNQPQHF.

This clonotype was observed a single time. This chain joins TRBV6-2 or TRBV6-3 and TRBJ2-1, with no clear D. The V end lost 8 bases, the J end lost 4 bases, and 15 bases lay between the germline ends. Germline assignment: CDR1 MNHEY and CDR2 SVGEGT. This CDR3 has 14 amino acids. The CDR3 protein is CASGRGREYNEQFF. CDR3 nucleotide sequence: TGTGCCAGCGGACGCGGAAGGGAATACAATGAGCAGTTCTTC.

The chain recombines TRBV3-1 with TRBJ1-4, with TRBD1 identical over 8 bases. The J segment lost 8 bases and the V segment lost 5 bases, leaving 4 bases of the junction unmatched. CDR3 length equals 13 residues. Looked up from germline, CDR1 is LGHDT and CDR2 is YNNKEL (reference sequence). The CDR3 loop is CASSYRGEEKLFF. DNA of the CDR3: TGTGCCAGCAGCTACAGGGGGGAGGAAAAACTGTTTTTT.

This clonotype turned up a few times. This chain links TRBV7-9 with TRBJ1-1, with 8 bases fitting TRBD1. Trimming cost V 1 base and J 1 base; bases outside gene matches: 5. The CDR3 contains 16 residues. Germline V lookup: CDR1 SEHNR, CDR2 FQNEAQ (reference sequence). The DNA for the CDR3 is TGTGCCAGCAGCTTAGTAGGGACAGGTCCGAACACTGAAGCTTTCTTT. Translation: CASSLVGTGPNTEAFF.

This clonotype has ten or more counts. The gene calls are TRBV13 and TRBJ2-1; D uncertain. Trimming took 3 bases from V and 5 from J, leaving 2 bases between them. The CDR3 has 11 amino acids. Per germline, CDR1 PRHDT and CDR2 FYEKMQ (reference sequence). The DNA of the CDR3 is TGTGCCAGCAGCTTCCACAATGAGCAGTTCTTC. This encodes CASSFHNEQFF.